This T cell receptor beta chain originates from a study of T cells in Graves' hyperthyroidism and ophthalmopathy. This clonotype was seen only a few times. Germline loops: CDR1 SEHNR, CDR2 FQNEAQ (reference sequence). The CDR3 loop spans 16 amino acids. The J segment lost 5 bases and the V segment lost 4 bases, leaving 8 bases of the junction unmatched. TCR beta CDR3 regions were amplified from RNA. With the HTBI primer set, the TCR CDR3 went through a first round of RT-PCR. TCRdb reprocessed the multiplex PCR reads via MiXCR and lists one record per CDR3 protein. The sample carries about 380,000 distinct CDR3 sequences, less than 20% recorded once. Pregnant or lactating patients were excluded, as were those with uncontrolled infection or other autoimmune disease.

The clonotype originates from a man aged 18 to 30 with Graves' ophthalmopathy. The J gene is TRBJ2-1, the V gene TRBV7-9, with TRBD1 matching 10 bases. Sample: blood. CDR3 DNA: TGTGCCAGCAGCTCCGAGCCGGGGACAGGGGACAATGAGCAGTTCTTC. Protein: CASSSEPGTGDNEQFF.